A single sample is the source of the 27 T cell receptor beta chains below, sequenced in a study of vaccination effects on CD4 cells after COVID-19. Their specific antigens are unknown. The ViraFEST assay expanded antigen-specific CD4+ T cells with viral peptide pools before sequencing. CD4+ T cells were isolated after 10 days of culture. It was between March and December 2020 that the person had a SARS-CoV-2 infection confirmed by PCR. TCRdb keeps only in-frame clones here, not all; method: immunoSEQ multiplex PCR. This table has approximately 40,000 clones, 73% appearing once. The material was CD4+ T cells from PBMCs cultured with a peptide pool, obtained before COVID-19 vaccination. The receptors here all came from a human donor who had a prior SARS-CoV-2 infection.

This clone has more than one count but fewer than ten. The J gene is TRBJ2-7, the V gene TRBV15, with D perhaps TRBD1 (5 bases). The CDR3 sequence is 16 residues long. CDR1 LNHNV and CDR2 YYDKDF come from the germline V gene (reference sequence). The V end was cut by 0 bases, the J end by 6 bases, with 18 bases between. The CDR3 here is CATSRDRVLERGEQYF. CDR3 nucleotides: TGTGCCACCAGCAGAGATAGGGTACTCGAAAGGGGCGAGCAGTACTTC. The full variable domain, rest sourced from reference TRBV15 and TRBJ2-7, is DAMVIQNPRYQVTQFGKPVTLSCSQTLNHNVMYWYQQKSSQAPKLLFHYYDKDFNNEADTPDNFQSRRPNTSFCFLDIRSPGLGDTAMYLCATSRDRVLERGEQYFGPGTRLTVT.

This rearrangement joins TRBV2 to TRBJ2-1; TRBD1 matches at 7 bases. The trim removed 7 bases at V and 8 bases at J, leaving 8 bases unmatched. The CDR3 contains 13 residues. Germline values: CDR1 SNHLY, CDR2 FYNNEI. As DNA, the CDR3 is TGTGCCAGCAACACAGGGGTGGGGTATGAGCAGTTCTTC. Its protein product is CASNTGVGYEQFF.

The chain joins TRBV15 to TRBJ1-1, with D unclear. CDR3 length equals 14 residues. Trimming pared 0 bases from V and 11 bases from J, leaving 16 bases between. CDR1 is LNHNV and CDR2 is YYDKDF in the germline V gene (reference sequence). CDR3 DNA: TGTGCCACCAGCAGAGATGTTCAGGCGAGGGCGGCTTTCTTT. Protein sequence: CATSRDVQARAAFF.

This chain links TRBV7-3 with TRBJ2-7; D remains ambiguous. Germline CDR1 is SGHTA and CDR2 is FQGTGA. CDR3 length equals 15 residues. V shed 4 bases and J shed 0 bases, with 13 bases lying between them. The CDR3 here is CASSSGPGASYEQYF. The CDR3 DNA sequence: TGTGCCAGCAGCTCCGGACCCGGAGCCTCCTACGAGCAGTACTTC.

Of note for this clone: The sample contains more than one DNA sequence encoding this CDR3. The chain joins TRBV18 to TRBJ2-3; D possibly uses TRBD1 or TRBD2 (6 bases each). From germline, CDR1 is KGHSH and CDR2 LQKENI. The V end was cut by 3 bases, the J end by 1 base, with 8 bases between. CDR3 length equals 14 residues. CDR3 residues: CASSPGGGTDTQYF. The CDR3, as DNA: TGTGCCAGCTCACCCGGGGGCGGCACAGATACGCAGTATTTT.

This rearrangement joins TRBV24-1 to TRBJ2-1, with a possible D match to TRBD2 (6 bases). The CDR3 sequence is 16 residues long. V dropped 4 bases and J dropped 1 base, with 13 bases sitting between them. CDR1 is KGHDR, CDR2 SFDVKD, per germline. CDR3 nucleotide sequence: TGTGCCACCAGTGACCCCGCCGCGGGGTCCTACAATGAGCAGTTCTTC. Protein sequence: CATSDPAAGSYNEQFF.

The V and J genes are TRBV11-1 and TRBJ2-2; D is unclear. This CDR3 region has 12 residues. Germline V lookup: CDR1 SGHAT, CDR2 FQDESV (reference sequence). The V end lost 4 bases, the J end lost 4 bases, and 4 bases lay between the germline ends. CDR3 in DNA: TGTGCCAGCAGCTACGTCACCGGGGAGCTGTTTTTT. Protein product: CASSYVTGELFF.

The rearrangement joins TRBV6-2 or TRBV6-3 to TRBJ2-3, with TRBD1 matching over 7 bases. The CDR3 totals 15 residues. Unmatched junction bases numbered 9, after V lost 4 bases and J lost 5 bases. Germline-derived CDR1 and CDR2 are MNHEY and SVGEGT. This CDR3 is CASSSSFWTGDTQYF. Written as DNA, the CDR3 is TGTGCCAGCAGTTCCTCCTTTTGGACAGGAGATACGCAGTATTTT.

This clone was picked up a small number of times. The chain couples TRBV28 to TRBJ1-5; D perhaps matches TRBD1 (6 bases). This CDR3 comprises 15 residues. With 7 bases removed from V and 5 bases from J, the gap between germline ends came to 18 bases. The germline CDR1 and CDR2 sequences are MDHEN and SYDVKM. Written as DNA, the CDR3 is TGTGCCAGCACCAAAGGGGGGTTGAGGGATCAGCCCCAGCATTTT. It translates to CASTKGGLRDQPQHF.

The V call is TRBV7-9, the J call TRBJ2-1; the match to TRBD2 covers 8 bases. The germline CDR1 and CDR2 sequences are SEHNR and FQNEAQ (reference sequence). This CDR3 has 13 amino acids. The V segment lost 5 bases and the J segment 14 bases; nucleotides outside the gene matches: 11. The CDR3 here is CASSRGTSAGEFF. The CDR3 region has the DNA TGTGCCAGCAGCCGCGGGACTAGTGCGGGGGAGTTCTTC.

CDR3 bases: TGTGCCAGCAAGCCGACAGGGCGGAATGAGCAGTTCTTC. Its translation: CASKPTGRNEQFF. V usage is TRBV6-5 and J usage is TRBJ2-1; 7 bases are a match to TRBD1. Losses at the gene ends were 7 bases for V and 7 bases for J; bases not matched to a gene: 7. Germline-derived CDR1 and CDR2 are MNHEY and SVGAGI. CDR3 length: 13 amino acids.

This chain uses TRBV18 with TRBJ2-2; D call uncertain. Germline V gene data show CDR1 as KGHSH and CDR2 as LQKENI. The CDR3 contains 16 residues. Trimming shortened V by 6 bases and J by 2 bases, and 16 bases separated the two germline ends. This CDR3 reads CASSPNTGGNTGELFF. In nucleotides, the CDR3 is TGTGCCAGCTCGCCAAATACCGGCGGCAACACCGGGGAGCTGTTTTTT. The full variable domain, completed using reference TRBV18 and TRBJ2-2, is NAGVMQNPRHLVRRRGQEARLRCSPMKGHSHVYWYRQLPEEGLKFMVYLQKENIIDESGMPKERFSAEFPKEGPSILRIQQVVRGDSAAYFCASSPNTGGNTGELFFGEGSRLTVL.

This clone was observed a few times. The rearrangement joins TRBV12-5 to TRBJ1-1; D not resolved. Germline-derived CDR1 and CDR2 are LGHNT and FRNRAP. The ends were cut back, 2 bases at V and 11 bases at J, with 15 bases in the middle. The CDR3 sequence is 13 residues long. The CDR3 protein is CASGLFSPQAAFF. CDR3 bases: TGTGCTAGTGGTTTGTTTAGTCCTCAAGCGGCTTTCTTT.

CDR3 nucleotides: TGTGCCAGCAGCCCGCGGACAGGAAACTATGGCTACACCTTC. It translates to CASSPRTGNYGYTF. The chain recombines TRBV11-3 with TRBJ1-2, with 7 nucleotides matching TRBD1. The CDR3 is 14 residues long. V shed 5 bases, J shed 2 bases, and the junction held 5 bases outside the gene matches. Germline V gene sequence: CDR1 SGHNT, CDR2 YENEEA.

The genes are TRBV2 and TRBJ1-1; D is undetermined. CDR3 length: 13 amino acids. Germline V CDR1 and CDR2: SNHLY, FYNNEI. V shed 10 bases and J shed 0 bases, with 12 bases lying between them. CDR3 in amino acids: CATVRAVNTEAFF. CDR3 sequence (DNA): TGTGCCACCGTCCGAGCCGTGAACACTGAAGCTTTCTTT. Variable domain in full (rest from reference TRBV2 and TRBJ1-1): EPEVTQTPSHQVTQMGQEVILRCVPISNHLYFYWYRQILGQKVEFLVSFYNNEISEKSEIFDDQFSVERPDGSNFTLKIRSTKLEDSAMYFCATVRAVNTEAFFGQGTRLTVV.

The V and J genes are TRBV6-5 and TRBJ2-7; D may match TRBD1 or TRBD2 (5 bases each). V lost 6 bases to trimming and J lost 3 bases, with 12 bases between them. Germline-derived CDR1 and CDR2 are MNHEY and SVGAGI. The CDR3 covers 13 residues. CDR3 residues: CASRMGEIYEQYF. CDR3 DNA: TGTGCCAGCAGAATGGGGGAGATCTACGAGCAGTACTTC.

This sequence joins TRBV7-9 and TRBJ2-1; D tentatively fits TRBD1 or TRBD2 (5 bases each). The CDR3 covers 12 residues. With 5 bases removed from V and 12 bases from J, the gap between germline ends came to 14 bases. The germline CDR1 and CDR2 sequences are SEHNR and FQNEAQ (reference sequence). DNA of the CDR3: TGTGCCAGCAGCGCCCCCCCGGGACGGCAGTTCTTC. Protein sequence: CASSAPPGRQFF.

The gene calls are TRBV5-1 and TRBJ1-2; D remains unclear. Per germline, CDR1 SGHRS and CDR2 YFSETQ. This CDR3 is built from 13 residues. Trimming pared 0 bases from V and 7 bases from J, leaving 10 bases between. CDR3 nucleotide sequence: TGCGCCAGCAGCTTGGAAGGGATCGGTGGCTACACCTTC. This translates into CASSLEGIGGYTF.

V is TRBV7-8 and J is TRBJ2-7, with D perhaps TRBD2 (6 bases). V lost 6 bases and J lost 5, with 14 bases in between. Germline lookup yields CDR1 SGHVS and CDR2 FQNEAQ. The CDR3 is made up of 13 amino acids. The CDR3 region has the DNA TGTGCCAGCAGAACGGGACTCTCTCACGAGCAGTACTTC. Its protein is CASRTGLSHEQYF.

V is TRBV7-3 and J is TRBJ2-2; 7 bases align to TRBD1. CDR1 is SGHTA, CDR2 FQGTGA, per germline. The CDR3 runs to 15 residues. Trimming removed 5 bases from V and 4 bases from J; junction bases left unmatched: 7. The CDR3 sequence: CASSQDRVATGELFF. The CDR3 bases are TGTGCCAGCAGCCAAGACAGGGTCGCCACCGGGGAGCTGTTTTTT.

The chain employs TRBV24-1 and TRBJ2-1; the D gene could be TRBD1 or TRBD2 (5 bases each). The CDR3 loop spans 14 amino acids. The V end was cut by 2 bases, the J end by 5 bases, with 9 bases between. CDR1 and CDR2 (germline): KGHDR, SFDVKD. The CDR3 region has the DNA TGTGCCACCAGTGATTCACGGGGACACAATGAGCAGTTCTTC. As protein: CATSDSRGHNEQFF.

CDR3 sequence: CASSSQMGARTEAFF. The CDR3 DNA is TGCGCCAGCAGCTCGCAGATGGGGGCGAGGACTGAAGCTTTCTTT. The chain carries TRBV5-1 and TRBJ1-1; D is possibly TRBD1 (6 bases). This CDR3 has 15 residues. Trimming left V 3 bases short and J 5 bases short, with 17 bases between. The germline gives CDR1 SGHRS, CDR2 YFSETQ.

The chain is built from TRBV7-2 and TRBJ2-3; 7 bases fit TRBD2. Trimming at V came to 5 bases and at J to 11 bases, leaving 22 bases not matched to a gene. Germline CDR1 is SGHTA and CDR2 is FQGNSA. The length of the CDR3 is 17 residues. The DNA for the CDR3 is TGTGCCAGCAGCCTACGGGGGGAGGGACTACCTCCTATGTGGCAGTATTTT. This codes for CASSLRGEGLPPMWQYF.

The chain uses TRBV2 and TRBJ2-7; D remains ambiguous. The V gene lost 6 bases and the J gene lost 1 base, with 13 bases spanning the gap. The CDR3 has 14 residues. Germline-derived CDR1 and CDR2 are SNHLY and FYNNEI. The CDR3 loop reads CASRVTALSYEQYF. CDR3 DNA sequence: TGTGCCAGCAGGGTAACAGCTCTTTCCTACGAGCAGTACTTC.

This clone was observed a handful of times. The rearrangement links TRBV21-1 to TRBJ2-7; the table's D call of TRBD2 was not tested on the DNA. TRBV21-1 is reported as a pseudogene. The CDR3 has 19 residues. The CDR3 sequence is CASSKVTAGTSVRGYEQYF. The CDR3 DNA follows: TGTGCCAGCAGCAAAGTGACGGCCGGGACTAGCGTACGGGGGTACGAGCAGTACTTC.

V gene TRBV20-1 combines with J gene TRBJ2-5; D is unclear. The germline CDR1 and CDR2 sequences are DFQATT and SNEGSKA (reference sequence). The ends were cut back, 8 bases at V and 4 bases at J, with 11 bases in the middle. The CDR3 has 11 amino acids. The CDR3, as DNA: TGCAGTCGCCTACGATCAGAGACCCAGTACTTC. Protein sequence: CSRLRSETQYF.

This clone has just one count. The chain has TRBV27 and TRBJ2-7; 9 bases agree with TRBD1. The CDR3 loop spans 13 amino acids. Germline V gene sequence: CDR1 MNHEY, CDR2 SMNVEV (reference sequence). V dropped 4 bases and J dropped 6; count of bases not matched to a gene: 4. CDR3 loop: CASSSWDRVEQYF. Here the CDR3 DNA reads TGTGCCAGCAGTTCGTGGGACAGGGTCGAGCAGTACTTC.